A selection of T cell receptor beta chains follows, all from one sample in a study of long-term antiretroviral therapy in people with HIV. Data came from immunoSEQ multiplex PCR; TCRdb stores just in-frame clones and leaves some out. Of 30,000 or so clones in the sample, over 75% are singletons; the top ten hold roughly 3.8%. This material consisted of unsorted PBMCs, taken 0.8 years before starting antiretroviral therapy. Receptor source: a man aged 18 to 29 with HIV. CDR3s include the opening cysteine and the closing phenylalanine or tryptophan. Fields, in order: clone size, V gene, J gene, D gene, CDR3 protein, CDR3 DNA. A D gene is named only where the DNA matches it firmly. Expanded clones are given a class, and other clones once, few, many or no size at all.

>.|TRBV5-1|TRBJ2-2|TRBD2
CASSPPNSGINTGELFF
TGCGCCAGCAGCCCTCCCAATAGCGGGATTAACACCGGGGAGCTGTTTTTT
>.|TRBV7-9|TRBJ1-1|.
CASSFAGNTEAFF
TGTGCCAGCAGCTTTGCAGGGAACACTGAAGCTTTCTTT
>once|TRBV4-1|TRBJ2-7|TRBD1
CASSRDRDSIDPYEQYF
TGCGCCAGCAGCCGGGACAGAGACTCTATCGACCCCTACGAGCAGTACTTC
>.|TRBV9|TRBJ2-7|.
CASSVAGTSTVYEQYF
TGTGCCAGCAGCGTAGCAGGCACCTCAACCGTATACGAGCAGTACTTC
>.|TRBV6-1|TRBJ1-1|TRBD1
CASSRDRAVEAFF
TGTGCCAGCAGTAGAGACAGGGCGGTTGAAGCTTTCTTT
>few|TRBV7-2|TRBJ2-2|.
CASSLGQGITGELFF
TGTGCCAGCAGCTTAGGTCAGGGAATCACCGGGGAGCTGTTTTTT
>.|TRBV7-9|TRBJ2-5|TRBD1
CASSLLTGEETQYF
TGTGCCAGCAGCTTACTTACAGGGGAGGAGACCCAGTACTTC
>few|TRBV4-1|TRBJ2-7|.
CASSQDAPPRDYEQYF
TGCGCCAGCAGCCAAGATGCCCCTCCTAGGGACTACGAGCAGTACTTC
>.|TRBV10-3|TRBJ2-2|.
CAIKEGNTGELFF
TGTGCCATCAAGGAAGGGAACACCGGGGAGCTGTTTTTT
>.|TRBV9|TRBJ2-7|.
CASSVGLSYEQYF
TGTGCCAGCAGCGTTGGACTCTCCTACGAGCAGTACTTC
>.|TRBV7-9|TRBJ2-5|TRBD2
CASSPRLAGVGETQYF
TGTGCCAGCAGCCCCCGACTAGCGGGAGTTGGGGAGACCCAGTACTTC
>.|TRBV10-3|TRBJ1-1|.
CAISDRFGRAFF
TGTGCCATCAGCGACCGTTTCGGGAGAGCTTTCTTT
>.|TRBV4-1|TRBJ2-5|.
CASSQGTLETQYF
TGCGCCAGCAGCCAAGGGACATTAGAGACCCAGTACTTC
>.|TRBV6-1|TRBJ1-5|.
CASSTDRSNQPQHF
TGTGCCAGCAGTACTGACCGAAGCAATCAGCCCCAGCATTTT
>.|TRBV7-2|TRBJ2-1|TRBD2
CASSSGTSRNEQFF
TGTGCCAGCAGCTCGGGGACTAGCAGAAATGAGCAGTTCTTC
>.|TRBV7-2|TRBJ2-7|.
CASSPPSYEQYF
TGTGCCAGCAGCCCCCCCTCCTACGAGCAGTACTTC
>.|TRBV9|TRBJ1-5|.
CASSSRQNQPQHF
TGTGCCAGCAGCTCCAGACAGAATCAGCCCCAGCATTTT
>.|TRBV10-3|TRBJ2-2|.
CAITSGDRLDTGELFF
TGTGCCATCACTTCAGGAGACAGGTTGGACACCGGGGAGCTGTTTTTT
>.|TRBV2|TRBJ2-6|.
CASRPGPFPPGANVLTF
TGTGCCAGCAGGCCTGGGCCCTTTCCACCTGGGGCCAACGTCCTGACTTTC
>.|TRBV2|TRBJ1-3|.
CASRYENTIYF
TGTGCCAGCAGATATGAAAACACCATATATTTT
>.|TRBV10-3|TRBJ2-5|.
CAISASGTLYQETQYF
TGTGCCATCAGTGCTTCCGGGACATTGTACCAAGAGACCCAGTACTTC
>.|TRBV14|TRBJ2-7|.
CASSQDGAGGGEQYF
TGTGCCAGCAGCCAAGATGGGGCAGGGGGAGGCGAGCAGTACTTC
>.|TRBV7-9|TRBJ2-5|.
CASSLLGLGTQYF
TGTGCCAGCAGCTTACTAGGCCTCGGGACCCAGTACTTC
>.|TRBV2|TRBJ2-2|.
CASSPRRNTGELFF
TGTGCCAGCAGTCCTAGACGGAACACCGGGGAGCTGTTTTTT
>.|TRBV6-5|TRBJ1-1|TRBD1
CASSRQGNMNTEAFF
TGTGCCAGCAGTAGACAGGGTAATATGAACACTGAAGCTTTCTTT
>.|TRBV5-1|TRBJ2-1|.
CASSQSVDEQFF
TGCGCCAGCAGTCAAAGTGTCGATGAGCAGTTCTTC
>.|TRBV4-2|TRBJ2-2|TRBD2
CASSLTGRLAGGGGTGELFF
TGTGCCAGCAGCCTAACAGGACGGCTAGCGGGGGGGGGTGGAACCGGGGAGCTGTTTTTT
>.|TRBV12-5|TRBJ2-6|.
CASGHSQQVPGANVLTF
TGTGCTAGTGGACACTCGCAACAGGTTCCTGGGGCCAACGTCCTGACTTTC
>.|TRBV7-8|TRBJ1-5|.
CASSLGGGRNQPQHF
TGTGCCAGCAGCTTAGGTGGGGGCCGCAATCAGCCCCAGCATTTT
>.|TRBV6-6|TRBJ1-4|.
CASKFREKLFF
TGTGCCAGCAAGTTTAGGGAAAAACTGTTTTTT
>.|TRBV19|TRBJ2-1|.
CASSSMANEQFF
TGTGCCAGTAGTAGTATGGCCAATGAGCAGTTCTTC
>.|TRBV18|TRBJ2-6|.
CASSPTFRGSAGANVLTF
TGTGCCAGCTCACCAACGTTCAGGGGATCAGCAGGGGCCAACGTCCTGACTTTC
>.|TRBV7-7|TRBJ2-1|.
CASSPTAWRRNEQFF
TGTGCTAGCAGCCCGACCGCATGGCGGCGGAATGAGCAGTTCTTC
>few|TRBV19|TRBJ2-7|.
CASSIGGEQYF
TGTGCCAGTAGTATAGGTGGCGAGCAGTACTTC
>.|TRBV11-2|TRBJ1-1|.
CASSLGTGDTEAFF
TGTGCCAGCAGCTTAGGCACCGGGGACACTGAAGCTTTCTTT
>.|TRBV7-2|TRBJ2-2|.
CASSPGAGGELFF
TGTGCCAGCAGCCCGGGGGCTGGCGGGGAGCTGTTTTTT
>once|TRBV5-4|TRBJ2-3|.
CASSPGGGMLLTQYF
TGTGCCAGCAGCCCGGGGGGCGGGATGTTGCTTACGCAGTATTTT
>.|TRBV28|TRBJ2-5|.
CASSLFLDRETQYF
TGTGCCAGCAGTTTATTCCTAGACAGGGAGACCCAGTACTTC
>.|TRBV18|TRBJ2-3|TRBD2
CASSPDTGLNTDTQYF
TGTGCCAGCTCACCCGACACGGGACTAAACACAGATACGCAGTATTTT
>once|TRBV7-8|TRBJ2-7|TRBD1
CASSLGTGRAEQYF
TGTGCCAGCAGCCTCGGGACAGGTCGGGCGGAGCAGTACTTC
>.|TRBV11-3|TRBJ2-1|TRBD1
CASSLAGQEFEQFF
TGTGCCAGCAGCTTAGCGGGACAGGAATTTGAGCAGTTCTTC
>.|TRBV11-3|TRBJ2-3|.
CASSFRGTDTQYF
TGTGCCAGCAGCTTCAGGGGCACAGATACGCAGTATTTT
>few|TRBV4-2|TRBJ1-2|.
CASSQALANYGYTF
TGTGCCAGCAGCCAGGCCCTAGCTAACTATGGCTACACCTTC
>.|TRBV7-2|TRBJ2-5|.
CASSLVGRGTQYF
TGTGCCAGCAGCTTAGTCGGCCGGGGGACCCAGTACTTC
>.|TRBV7-3|TRBJ2-5|.
CASSDPGAAQETQYF
TGTGCCAGCAGCGACCCCGGAGCGGCCCAAGAGACCCAGTACTTC
>.|TRBV11-1|TRBJ2-5|.
CASSLVRDPETQYF
TGTGCCAGCAGCTTAGTCCGTGATCCAGAGACCCAGTACTTC
>.|TRBV6-1|TRBJ2-3|TRBD2
CATKRTSGTDTQYF
TGTGCCACAAAAAGGACTAGCGGAACAGATACGCAGTATTTT
>.|TRBV23-1|TRBJ1-2|TRBD1
CASSPRPPPDRAYGYTF
TGCGCCAGCAGTCCGCGTCCCCCTCCCGACAGGGCCTATGGCTACACCTTC
>.|TRBV9|TRBJ1-3|.
CASSPRGNTIYF
TGTGCCAGCAGCCCCAGGGGAAACACCATATATTTT
>.|TRBV4-3|TRBJ2-7|TRBD2
CASSQENGRALYEQYF
TGCGCCAGCAGCCAAGAAAACGGGAGGGCCCTCTACGAGCAGTACTTC
>.|TRBV6-9|TRBJ2-1|.
CASDPGCEQFF
TGTGCCAGCGATCCCGGCTGTGAGCAGTTCTTC
>.|TRBV4-2|TRBJ2-7|TRBD2
CASSQYLVASGATYEQYF
TGTGCCAGCAGCCAATATTTGGTCGCTAGCGGGGCTACCTACGAGCAGTACTTC
>.|TRBV15|TRBJ2-1|.
CATSRVRASNEQFF
TGTGCCACCAGCAGAGTACGGGCAAGCAATGAGCAGTTCTTC
>.|TRBV13|TRBJ2-2|.
CASSLELLANTGELFF
TGTGCCAGCAGCTTGGAACTTCTCGCGAACACCGGGGAGCTGTTTTTT
>.|TRBV11-3|TRBJ2-3|TRBD2
CASSTRTSGRGDVDTQYF
TGTGCCAGCAGCACTCGGACTAGCGGGAGAGGAGATGTAGATACGCAGTATTTT
>.|TRBV19|TRBJ1-5|TRBD1
CASRPRQGREFQPQHF
TGTGCCAGTAGACCTCGACAGGGGAGGGAGTTTCAGCCCCAGCATTTT
>.|TRBV7-9|TRBJ2-5|TRBD1
CASSLSGGAKETQYF
TGTGCCAGCAGCTTGTCAGGGGGCGCCAAAGAGACCCAGTACTTC